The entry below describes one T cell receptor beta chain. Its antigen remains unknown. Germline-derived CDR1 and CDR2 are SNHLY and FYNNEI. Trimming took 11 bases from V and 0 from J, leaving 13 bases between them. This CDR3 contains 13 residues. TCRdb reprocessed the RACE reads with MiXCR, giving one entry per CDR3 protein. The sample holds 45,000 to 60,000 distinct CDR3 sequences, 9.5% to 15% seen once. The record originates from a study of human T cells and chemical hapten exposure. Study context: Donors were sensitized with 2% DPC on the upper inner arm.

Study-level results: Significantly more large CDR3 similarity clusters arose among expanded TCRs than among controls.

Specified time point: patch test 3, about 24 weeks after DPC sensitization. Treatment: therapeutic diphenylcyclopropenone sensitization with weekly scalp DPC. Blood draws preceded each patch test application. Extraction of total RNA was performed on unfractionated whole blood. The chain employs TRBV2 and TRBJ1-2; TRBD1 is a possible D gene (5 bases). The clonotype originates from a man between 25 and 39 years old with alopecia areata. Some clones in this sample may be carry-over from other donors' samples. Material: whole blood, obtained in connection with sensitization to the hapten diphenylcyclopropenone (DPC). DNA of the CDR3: TGTGCCGGTGCTGTGACAGCTAACTATGGCTACACCTTC. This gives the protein CAGAVTANYGYTF.